The 12 T cell receptor beta chains reported below all come from one sample, sequenced in a study of chemoradiotherapy in HPV16-positive cancers (dated by TCRdb to about 2022). Preparation of the library involved the immunoSEQ multiplex PCR assay. What TCRdb holds here is the immuneACCESS table cut down to in-frame rearrangements. Part of the clones is not present; checked against another copy, under half of the missing clones reflect an unresolved V gene, and the others are unexplained. The table for this sample lists approximately 27,000 clones; 84% of them were counted only once. The ten most abundant clones make up around 5.5% of the sample. The source was blood, collected from a patient who underwent chemoradiotherapy. These receptor sequences come from a human donor with HPV-associated anogenital cancer.

In its sample, this clone was seen once. The gene calls are TRBV9 and TRBJ1-1; the D is unclear. Looked up from germline, CDR1 is SGDLS and CDR2 is YYNGEE. CDR3 length: 13 amino acids. V lost 1 base, J lost 4 bases, and 8 bases lay in between. The CDR3 loop reads CASSVSPGTEAFF. The DNA of the CDR3 is TGTGCCAGCAGCGTATCCCCTGGCACTGAAGCTTTCTTT.

The chain combines TRBV25-1 with TRBJ2-2; D ambiguous. CDR1 is MGHDK, CDR2 SYGVNS, per germline. The V end was cut by 1 base, the J end by 4 bases, with 10 bases between. There are 15 residues in the CDR3. The chain's CDR3 is CASSESVASTGELFF. CDR3 nucleotide sequence: TGTGCCAGCAGTGAATCGGTGGCAAGCACCGGGGAGCTGTTTTTT.

This chain connects TRBV6-5 to TRBJ2-2; D gene uncertain. Germline V gene data show CDR1 as MNHEY and CDR2 as SVGAGI. Trimming took off 0 bases at V and 2 bases at J, with 7 bases between the two ends. CDR3 size: 15 residues. CDR3 region: CASSYSIRNTGELFF. The DNA of the CDR3 is TGTGCCAGCAGTTACTCGATCAGAAACACCGGGGAGCTGTTTTTT.

The CDR3 sequence: CASSDQKNTEAFF. For the CDR3, the DNA is TGTGCCAGCTCCGACCAGAAAAACACTGAAGCTTTCTTT. V usage is TRBV18 and J usage is TRBJ1-1; D is ambiguous. The CDR3 length is 13 residues. CDR1 is KGHSH, CDR2 LQKENI, per germline. Trimming took off 6 bases at V and 2 bases at J, with 10 bases between the two ends.

This clone was detected only a few times. This chain uses TRBV7-6 with TRBJ2-5; D could derive from TRBD1 or TRBD2 (5 bases each). The CDR3 spans 14 residues. The V end was cut by 2 bases, the J end by 5 bases, with 12 bases between. The germline V gene encodes CDR1 SGHVS and CDR2 FNYEAQ. The CDR3 DNA reads TGTGCCAGCAGCTTAATCGGGGCAGGGGAGACCCAGTACTTC. Encoded protein: CASSLIGAGETQYF. The variable domain in full, completed from reference TRBV7-6 and TRBJ2-5, reads GAGVSQSPRYKVTKRGQDVALRCDPISGHVSLYWYRQALGQGPEFLTYFNYEAQQDKSGLPNDRFSAERPEGSISTLTIQRTEQRDSAMYRCASSLIGAGETQYFGPGTRLLVL.

This rearrangement joins TRBV4-1 to TRBJ1-2, with 7 bases identical to TRBD1. V gave up 5 bases and J gave up 2 bases; unmatched junction bases: 5. Germline values: CDR1 MGHRA, CDR2 YSYEKL. The CDR3 sequence is 14 residues long. CDR3 residues: CASSDRDKNYGYTF. The CDR3 region has the DNA TGCGCCAGCAGCGACAGGGATAAAAACTATGGCTACACCTTC.

This rearrangement joins TRBV18 to TRBJ1-1, with D maybe TRBD1 (5 bases). V lost 6 bases to trimming and J lost 4 bases, with 12 bases between them. Germline V lookup: CDR1 KGHSH, CDR2 LQKENI. The CDR3 consists of 13 residues. For the CDR3, the DNA is TGTGCCAGCTCCACCACGGGGGGCACTGAAGCTTTCTTT. Its protein product is CASSTTGGTEAFF.

The chain carries TRBV9 and TRBJ2-3; D is uncertain. The germline gives CDR1 SGDLS, CDR2 YYNGEE. Trimming cost V 1 base and J 0 bases, with 9 bases left between them. This CDR3 has 15 amino acids. CDR3 in DNA: TGTGCCAGCAGCGTAAACCCCCAGAGCACAGATACGCAGTATTTT. Its translation is CASSVNPQSTDTQYF.

The genes are TRBV6-1 and TRBJ1-2; D unclear. V lost 6 bases to trimming and J lost 0 bases, with 8 bases between them. CDR1 and CDR2 from the germline V gene are MNHNS and SASEGT. The CDR3 spans 13 residues. Here the CDR3 DNA reads TGTGCCAGCAGGGGTGCCTCTAACTATGGCTACACCTTC. It encodes CASRGASNYGYTF.

Only a few counts were recorded for this clone. The chain joins TRBV2 to TRBJ1-5, with unresolved D. V was clipped by 2 bases and J by 0 bases, with 5 bases between them. Germline-derived CDR1 and CDR2 are SNHLY and FYNNEI. The CDR3 has 14 residues. CDR3 bases: TGTGCCAGCAGTGAATGGTATAGCAATCAGCCCCAGCATTTT. Translating it yields CASSEWYSNQPQHF.

This clone has a handful of counts. The J gene is TRBJ1-6, the V gene TRBV6-1; the D gene is possibly TRBD1 (5 bases). CDR1 and CDR2 (germline): MNHNS, SASEGT. Trimming took off 5 bases at V and 7 bases at J, with 9 bases between the two ends. The CDR3 covers 13 residues. CDR3 bases: TGTGCCAGCAGTCGAGACAGAAATTCACCCCTCCACTTT. Its protein product is CASSRDRNSPLHF.

Only one count was recorded for this clone. CDR3 sequence reads: CASSQTIRADAYNEQFF. CDR3 coding DNA: TGTGCCAGCAGCCAAACAATCCGGGCGGATGCATACAATGAGCAGTTCTTC. This sequence joins TRBV4-2 and TRBJ2-1; D gene unclear. V was shortened by 2 bases and J by 4 bases, with 18 bases between the two germline ends. Per the germline V gene, CDR1 is LGHNA and CDR2 is YNFKEQ. The CDR3 consists of 17 residues.